The 20 T cell receptor beta chains in this list originate from one sample, sequenced in a study of T cells in Graves' hyperthyroidism and ophthalmopathy. The TCR beta CDR3 regions underwent amplification using RNA transcripts as the source. A set of HTBI primers served as the primers for a first-round RT-PCR of the TCR CDR3. TCRdb redid the calling of the multiplex PCR reads with MiXCR, one entry per CDR3 protein. The sample has under 350,000 distinct CDR3 sequences, about 20% seen once. Sequenced sample: blood. These receptors all come from a woman between 50 and 59 years old with Graves' hyperthyroidism.

This clonotype was counted between two and nine times. The rearrangement uses TRBV18 and TRBJ2-7; D is perhaps TRBD2 (6 bases). V was trimmed by 2 bases and J by 0 bases, leaving 11 bases between them. The length of the CDR3 is 15 residues. Germline V lookup: CDR1 KGHSH, CDR2 LQKENI. The CDR3 nucleotides read TGTGCCAGCTCACCAACAGGAGGGTTCTCCTACGAGCAGTACGTC. Protein: CASSPTGGFSYEQYV.

This sequence joins TRBV20-1 and TRBJ2-2, with 9 bases fitting TRBD2. Germline CDR1 DFQATT, CDR2 SNEGSKA (reference sequence). The CDR3 runs 16 residues. Unmatched junction bases numbered 10, after V lost 1 base and J lost 7 bases. The CDR3 DNA sequence: TGCAGTGCTAGAGGAGGGCTAGCGGGATTTTACGGGGAGCTGTTTTTT. Translation: CSARGGLAGFYGELFF.

Ten or more counts support this clonotype. This rearrangement joins TRBV7-2 to TRBJ2-1; D is possibly TRBD1 (6 bases). Trimming stripped 5 bases from V and 0 bases from J, with 11 bases between. CDR1 and CDR2 from the germline V gene are SGHTA and FQGNSA. The CDR3 is 15 amino acids. CDR3 sequence reads: CASSEDSTSYNEQFF. The CDR3 DNA reads TGTGCCAGCAGCGAGGACAGCACCTCCTACAATGAGCAGTTCTTC.

This clonotype was counted between two and nine times. The chain carries TRBV27 and TRBJ2-6, with D perhaps TRBD2 (5 bases). Germline lookup yields CDR1 MNHEY and CDR2 SMNVEV (reference sequence). Trimming took 5 bases from V and 6 from J, leaving 20 bases between them. CDR3 length equals 17 residues. CDR3 sequence (DNA): TGTGCCAGCAGTCAATTCGTCGGGCGGGCCATGGCCAACGTCCTGACTTTC. Its protein is CASSQFVGRAMANVLTF.

This chain uses TRBV6-5 with TRBJ2-1; D possibly corresponds to TRBD1 (6 bases). Per germline, CDR1 MNHEY and CDR2 SVGAGI. The germline V and J ends were trimmed by 2 bases and 6 bases, with 17 bases remaining between them. This CDR3 spans 16 amino acids. The CDR3, as DNA: TGTGCCAGCAGTTACCAGGGGTCAATAATACGCAATGAGCAGTTCTTC. Residues: CASSYQGSIIRNEQFF.

This clonotype has ten or more counts. This sequence joins TRBV3-1 and TRBJ2-5; 7 nucleotides align to TRBD1. Trimming at V came to 8 bases and at J to 2 bases, leaving 2 bases not matched to a gene. Looked up from germline, CDR1 is LGHDT and CDR2 is YNNKEL (reference sequence). CDR3 length: 12 residues. CDR3 protein: CASAQGQETQYF. CDR3 bases: TGTGCCAGCGCACAGGGGCAAGAGACCCAGTACTTC.

In this sample, this clonotype turned up many times. The chain recombines TRBV7-2 with TRBJ1-5; 7 bases map to TRBD1. This CDR3 comprises 14 residues. Germline V gene data show CDR1 as SGHTA and CDR2 as FQGNSA. V gave up 5 bases and J gave up 4 bases; unmatched junction bases: 5. CDR3 coding DNA: TGTGCCAGCAGCCCATGGGGACAGAATCAGCCCCAGCATTTT. Its protein product is CASSPWGQNQPQHF.

Concerning this clonotype itself: It may be a read error: a sequence one base away is much more abundant. The chain couples TRBV27 to TRBJ1-6; 7 nucleotides match TRBD1. This CDR3 contains 14 residues. Germline trimming cut 9 bases from V and 10 bases from J; bases unmatched to any gene: 12. Germline lookup yields CDR1 MNHEY and CDR2 SMNVEV (reference sequence). The CDR3 DNA reads as TGTGCCAGAAGAGACGGACAGGCAAGCTCACCCCTCCACTTT. Amino acid sequence: CARRDGQASSPLHF.

This clonotype was recorded many times. This chain links TRBV27 with TRBJ2-1; D may be TRBD2 (6 bases). CDR1 MNHEY and CDR2 SMNVEV come from the germline V gene (reference sequence). The V end lost 8 bases, the J end lost 2 bases, and 16 bases lay between the germline ends. The CDR3 contains 15 residues. Here the CDR3 DNA reads TGTGCCAGCTCCCCTCTTAGCGGCACCTACAATGAGCAGTTCTTC. It encodes CASSPLSGTYNEQFF.

The chain recombines TRBV5-5 with TRBJ2-7; D not resolved. The V end lost 1 base, the J end lost 2 bases, and 7 bases lay between the germline ends. CDR1 SGHKS and CDR2 YYEKEE come from the germline V gene (reference sequence). The CDR3 is 13 residues long. CDR3 region: CASSLSAAYEQYF. Written as DNA, the CDR3 is TGTGCCAGCAGCTTGTCGGCAGCCTACGAGCAGTACTTC.

This clonotype was detected a few times. This CDR3 reads CASSQGKPGAGNTEAFF. The CDR3 DNA is TGCGCCAGCAGCCAAGGAAAACCCGGTGCAGGGAACACTGAAGCTTTCTTT. This chain links TRBV4-1 with TRBJ1-1; unclear D gene. This CDR3 has 17 amino acids. V lost 1 base, J lost 1 base, and 16 bases lay in between. The V gene's germline CDR1 is MGHRA and CDR2 YSYEKL.

This clonotype occurred a few times. V gene TRBV18 combines with J gene TRBJ1-6, with D tentatively TRBD1 (5 bases). V was clipped by 1 base and J by 6 bases, with 13 bases between them. This CDR3 is 16 amino acids long. Germline V gives CDR1 KGHSH, CDR2 LQKENI. In DNA form, the CDR3 reads TGTGCCAGCTCACCACAAGGAGGGGTGGGTAATTCACCCCTCCACTTT. It is translated as CASSPQGGVGNSPLHF. Full variable domain (outside the CDR3, taken from reference TRBV18 and TRBJ1-6): NAGVMQNPRHLVRRRGQEARLRCSPMKGHSHVYWYRQLPEEGLKFMVYLQKENIIDESGMPKERFSAEFPKEGPSILRIQQVVRGDSAAYFCASSPQGGVGNSPLHFGNGTRLTVT.

V gene TRBV9 combines with J gene TRBJ2-1, with 7 bases aligning to TRBD1. CDR1 is SGDLS, CDR2 YYNGEE, per germline. The CDR3 has 15 amino acids. J lost 4 bases, V lost 1 base, and 5 bases had no gene match. The CDR3 here is CASSVTGQMYNEQFF. DNA for the CDR3: TGTGCCAGCAGCGTAACGGGACAGATGTACAATGAGCAGTTCTTC.

This clonotype was recorded a few times. This chain links TRBV10-2 with TRBJ2-3; 9 nucleotides line up with TRBD2. This CDR3 has 15 residues. V dropped 6 bases and J dropped 3; count of bases not matched to a gene: 7. CDR1 is WSHSY, CDR2 SAAADI, per germline. This CDR3 is CASRGLAHWTDTQYF. The CDR3 DNA sequence: TGCGCCAGCAGGGGACTAGCCCACTGGACAGATACGCAGTATTTT.

This clonotype appeared once. As DNA, the CDR3 is TGCAGTGCTATGTCCTCCGGCAATCAGCCCCAGCATTTT. Amino acids: CSAMSSGNQPQHF. The chain couples TRBV20-1 to TRBJ1-5, with D hard to call. The CDR3 sequence is 13 residues long. CDR1 DFQATT and CDR2 SNEGSKA come from the germline V gene (reference sequence). V was shortened by 4 bases and J by 2 bases, with 9 bases between the two germline ends.

This clonotype has at least ten counts. This sequence joins TRBV6-6 and TRBJ2-3; D is uncertain. Germline CDR1 is MNHNY and CDR2 is SVGAGI (reference sequence). V was pared by 2 bases and J by 1 base, with 10 bases between. The length of the CDR3 is 15 residues. The DNA of the CDR3 is TGTGCCAGCAGTTACGGCAGAACGGGCACAGATACGCAGTATTTT. Translation: CASSYGRTGTDTQYF.

This clonotype was observed at least ten times. The V gene is TRBV28, the J gene TRBJ1-1; D gene unclear. This CDR3 has 14 residues. V gave up 2 bases and J gave up 0 bases, with 7 bases separating them. Germline CDR1 MDHEN, CDR2 SYDVKM. CDR3: CASSLPYLNTEAFF. As DNA, the CDR3 is TGTGCCAGCAGTTTACCGTACCTGAACACTGAAGCTTTCTTT.

This clonotype was seen many times. The chain employs TRBV12-3 or TRBV12-4 and TRBJ1-1, with TRBD1 as a possible D gene (5 bases). This CDR3 comprises 13 residues. Trimming pared 5 bases from V and 11 bases from J, leaving 18 bases between. In DNA form, the CDR3 reads TGTGCCAGCAGTGTTAGGGACCCCAGGGAGGCTTTCTTT. Its translation is CASSVRDPREAFF.

This chain links TRBV5-4 with TRBJ2-3, with TRBD1 matching 9 bases. The CDR3 runs to 14 residues. J was trimmed by 5 bases and V by 5 bases; bases with no gene match: 6. Germline V gene data show CDR1 as SGHNT and CDR2 as YYREEE (reference sequence). The CDR3 region is CASRIGQGLDTQYF. CDR3 DNA: TGTGCCAGCAGGATCGGACAGGGGTTAGATACGCAGTATTTT.

This clonotype was counted ten times or more. This chain links TRBV27 with TRBJ2-1, with a possible D match to TRBD2 (5 bases). The CDR3 covers 14 residues. The germline V gene has CDR1 MNHEY and CDR2 SMNVEV (reference sequence). Trimming left V 5 bases short and J 4 bases short, with 12 bases between. CDR3 sequence reads: CASSTTRGYNEQFF. Here the CDR3 DNA reads TGTGCCAGCAGTACGACTCGGGGATACAATGAGCAGTTCTTC.